This T cell receptor beta chain was captured by sequencing in a study of blood T cell repertoires in COVID-19. Turning to the study itself: Sites in the United States, Italy and Spain provided acute and convalescent COVID-19 samples. The cDNA or gDNA used as material had been derived from T cells, B-cell-depleted T cells, or PBMCs.

Losses at the gene ends were 4 bases for V and 4 bases for J; bases not matched to a gene: 6. Germline CDR1 MNHEY, CDR2 SMNVEV (reference sequence). The CDR3 is 16 residues long. Original processing notes: By means of reference gene primer amplification, nucleated cell counts were estimated. TCRdb's table, derived via immunoSEQ multiplex PCR, lists solely in-frame clones and lacks some. V and J calls and clone size come straight from that table; D and trimming were deduced from the DNA. The sample carries some 180,000 clones, more than 65% recorded once. This chain uses TRBV27 with TRBJ2-3; 12 bases are a match to TRBD1. The origin of this receptor is a human donor in a cohort sampled during active COVID-19. The specimen sequenced was peripheral blood. The CDR3, as DNA: TGTGCCAGCAGTTCGGGACAGGGGGCCGACGCAGATACGCAGTATTTT. The encoded protein is CASSSGQGADADTQYF.